This record covers a single T cell receptor (beta chain). What this receptor recognizes is not known. Base qualities were left out, and no much larger clone turns up one base away. The cohort consisted of 666 healthy bone marrow donors. At the time of sampling, every cohort member was nominally healthy, though immune exposures that went unrecorded were likely present. The donor tested CMV seropositive and was one of the 289 seropositive cohort members. A peripheral blood sample was provided by each donor, and peripheral blood mononuclear cells were used for TCR beta sequencing. The Qiagen DNeasy Blood Extraction Kit was used to extract genomic DNA from the blood cell samples. Library preparation used the immunoSEQ multiplex PCR assay. The multiplex PCR relied on a mix of 60 forward primers for TCR Vbeta segments and 13 reverse primers for TCR Jbeta segments. Amplification of the CDR3 region of rearranged TCR beta genes was performed with a multiplex PCR assay on genomic DNA. Amplified TCR beta libraries were sequenced as 87-base-pair reads on the Illumina HiSeq System. Per the source publication's procedure: Across the roughly 640 repertoires, a later analysis counted roughly 77 million unique TCR beta chains, around 10 million of which were shared by at least two donors. Raw reads were error-corrected and collapsed into unique sequences with a nearest-neighbor algorithm that merged closely related sequences to remove PCR and sequencing errors. CDR3 sequences were aligned to IMGT reference sequences to assign V, D and J gene segments. Each retained sequence needed at least a six-nucleotide match to both a V gene segment and a J gene segment. A rearrangement counted as productive if the CDR3 had no stop codons and remained in frame with V and J, and every other rearrangement counted as non-productive. CDR3 was defined according to IMGT convention as the region running from the second conserved V-encoded cysteine to the conserved J-encoded phenylalanine. The earlier analysis of more than 450 of the donors excluded sequences that lacked an unambiguous match to a single V gene segment. In an earlier analysis of a few hundred of the donors, a V segment was called functional when productive rearrangements were above 56.7%, and segregating when the standard deviation between donors exceeded 5%. To diagnose cytomegalovirus status from the catalog of TCR beta chain sequences, a statistical classification framework was built. V and J gene assignment, in a later analysis, came from comparing TCR nucleotide sequences with IMGT/GENE-DB human TR gene sequences. The TCRdist pipeline was used in a later analysis to assign CDR3 sequences and most-parsimonious VDJ recombination scenarios. In a later analysis, each TCR beta chain was defined by its CDR3 amino acid sequence together with its V-gene family, and reads lacking a unique V-gene family were excluded. A later analysis removed 450 to 600 highly shared, low-generation-probability nucleotide sequences to deal with suspected cross-contamination and a sequencing artifact. In a later analysis, a clonal expansion index for each public chain was calculated from normalized within-repertoire ranks of inferred template counts. Generation probabilities in a later analysis came from a VDJ recombination model fitted to out-of-frame rearrangements, and those results were checked against IGoR. A later analysis scored TCR-TCR, TCR-HLA and TCR-CMV co-occurrence with hypergeometric tests, applying a repertoire-size bias correction to TCR pairs. A later analysis estimated false discovery rates by permuting HLA or CMV assignments 20 times. In a later analysis, co-occurring TCRs were grouped using DBSCAN, with TCRdist sequence similarity added in when clustering inside HLA-allele-positive subsets. Repertoires with fewer than 30,000 or more than 120,000 public chains were left out of co-occurrence clustering, as were about 5 repertoires with anomalous nucleotide sharing. TCRdb limited this immuneACCESS table to in-frame rearrangements with V and J called. A share of clones is missing; checked studies link under half to unresolved V genes, and the rest is unexplained. V and J calls and clone size are copied from that table; D and trimming were computed from the DNA. In this sample the table shows about 160,000 clones, approximately 78% of which occur a single time. The leading ten clones occupy 7% to 9% of the sample.

V is trimmed back by 3 bases and J by 6 bases, and the junction contains 1 base that no gene match accounts for. CDR3 length: 12 amino acids, cysteine to phenylalanine. The kept DNA is CDR3 alone, 36 bases in frame from the first base. The germline V gene (reference sequence) gives CDR1 as SGHNT and CDR2 as YYREEE. The data were obtained in a study of cytomegalovirus exposure and HLA in healthy donors listed by TCRdb under 2017. About the investigation overall: An earlier analysis of around 600 of the donors reported 276 Gb of sequence data and approximately 110 million unique TCR beta sequences from about 179 million T cells. About 320 gigabases of sequencing data and tens of millions of unique TCR sequences were included in an early release covering 550 to 650 HLA-typed donors. The genetic ancestry cluster associated with self-reported Caucasian donors included 70% to 85% of the 300 to 400 genotyped donors. The aim of the study was to test whether cataloging public T cell receptors could identify signatures of past pathogen exposure. The study profiled the T cell repertoires of hundreds of subjects by immunosequencing and related them to cytomegalovirus serostatus. Besides the first cohort of roughly 640 subjects, a separate validation cohort made up of over a hundred different subjects was used. To predict cytomegalovirus infection status, the study combined high-throughput TCR immunosequencing, statistical association of individual TCRs with disease status, and machine learning. To study patterns of TCR occurrence, a later analysis re-analyzed previously published TCR beta repertoires from several hundred donors and added high-resolution HLA genotyping. Rather than using new phenotypic data, the later analysis identified candidate immune exposures from TCR beta sequences and from how often those sequences occurred across donors. An earlier analysis of several hundred of the donors used high-throughput TCR beta sequencing to judge whether each TCR beta V gene segment behaved as functional or pseudogenic. Donor age, sex, ethnicity and CMV serostatus were compiled together with the repertoire data. Genome-wide SNP genotypes for about 55% of the roughly 670 donors were used in a later genetic analysis, which treated that subset as a discovery cohort. All discovery cohort repertoires had been generated on a single sequencing platform. HLA typing included class I and class II loci at four-digit resolution. Typing coverage varied by locus: roughly 629-640 donors for A, B, C, DRB1 and DQB1; 500 to 550 for DQA1; around 570 for DPA1; approximately 450 for DPB1. Roughly 5 DR-DQ haplotypes were handled as single units for association and clustering because linkage in the cohort was strong. Among some 400 genotyped donors of the cohort, an average of roughly 240,000 unique TCR beta nucleotide sequences were sequenced per donor, around 18% of them non-productive.

What the work shows at the level of the full study, not this receptor alone: In a later analysis, most CMV-associated TCR beta chains were found to appear HLA-restricted, with HLA associations seemingly driven largely by CMV exposure. The study gave a list of more than 150 TCR beta chains associated with cytomegalovirus. The sequencing pipeline was judged likely to have produced a cluster of highly shared sequence variants as a technical artifact. In an earlier analysis of 587 of the donors, most TCR beta V segments were observed in productive rearrangements about 90% or about 30% of the time, broadly matching IMGT annotations. A later analysis found that TCR association rates varied across HLA loci, with DRB1 alleles showing the most associated TCRs and HLA-C alleles the fewest. According to a later genetic analysis, donors in an Asian-associated ancestry cluster had fewer N-insertions in productive TCRs than the approximately 630-donor mean. In a later analysis, HLA-associated TCR beta chains showed more clonal expansion and lower generation probabilities than non-associated chains that were equally common. V-gene and J-gene trimming of TCR beta chains was associated with a missense DCLRE1C variant in a later genetic analysis, and the association was replicated in an independent cohort. Some IMGT-functional V segments, including TRBV6-2 and TRBV6-3, could not be told apart with the 87-base-pair reads, so those segments were excluded. A few of the identified cytomegalovirus-associated TCR beta chains were confirmed in vitro to be specific for cytomegalovirus antigens. Because some donors lacked HLA typing at each locus, the association tests relied only on the typed subset. For the cohort, immune exposure information was limited to CMV serostatus. A later analysis associated 16,951 TCR beta sequences with specific HLA alleles at a false discovery rate of 0.05. It was suggested by the authors that the approach could potentially be generalized to other disease states and immunological phenotypes. About 17 rarely observed V segments, including chromosome 9 orphons, were excluded from the earlier analysis of a few hundred of the donors because counts were too low. Roughly uniform sequencing depth across donors was assumed in presence/absence analyses, although this assumption may not hold. A further reported finding was that TCR beta sequences accurately predicted the HLA-A and HLA-B alleles for most subjects in the first cohort. Only TCR beta chains were sequenced in this cohort, and the absence of alpha or paired-chain data limited detectable features. Correlated functional status among segregating V segments might be attributable to linkage disequilibrium, but an unknown experimental factor could not be ruled out. The classifier was reported to diagnose cytomegalovirus status with high specificity and sensitivity in both the original and validation cohorts. In a later analysis, several top co-occurrence clusters were reported to appear linked to parvovirus B19, influenza, CMV and Epstein-Barr virus. While some public TCRs were present in many individuals, most TCR sequences turned up only very rarely across donors. When HLA alleles, especially DR and DQ, strongly co-occurred, attributing TCR associations to individual alleles was difficult.

The chain employs TRBV5-4 and TRBJ1-2, with TRBD1 matching 8 junction bases. The receptor's source is a male donor in good health and CMV-seropositive. The material sequenced was PBMCs. The nucleotide sequence reads as follows: TGTGCCAGCAGCTCGACAGGGGATGGCTACACCTTC. Its translation is CASSSTGDGYTF.